The sequence of this T cell receptor (beta chain) was determined in a study of cytomegalovirus exposure and HLA in healthy donors. Study conclusions and caveats: A later analysis associated 15,000 or so TCR beta sequences with HLA alleles at a 0.05 false discovery rate.

Samples came from healthy bone marrow donors. The PCR ran on 60 Vbeta and 13 Jbeta primers. The method was immunoSEQ multiplex PCR; TCRdb's version includes in-frame clones alone and lacks a portion of them. This table lists approximately 110,000 clones. Looked up from germline, CDR1 is SGHRS and CDR2 is YFSETQ. This CDR3 contains 12 residues. V shed 9 bases and J 3 bases; nucleotides not matched to a gene: 6. In the case of this clone: Its cognate antigen is unknown.

This sequence originates from a man aged 45-60 years in good health and CMV-seronegative. Sequenced input: PBMCs. The chain couples TRBV5-1 to TRBJ2-7; 7 bases align to TRBD1. CDR3: CATGQDFYEQYF. Here the CDR3 DNA reads TGCGCCACAGGACAGGATTTCTACGAGCAGTACTTC.